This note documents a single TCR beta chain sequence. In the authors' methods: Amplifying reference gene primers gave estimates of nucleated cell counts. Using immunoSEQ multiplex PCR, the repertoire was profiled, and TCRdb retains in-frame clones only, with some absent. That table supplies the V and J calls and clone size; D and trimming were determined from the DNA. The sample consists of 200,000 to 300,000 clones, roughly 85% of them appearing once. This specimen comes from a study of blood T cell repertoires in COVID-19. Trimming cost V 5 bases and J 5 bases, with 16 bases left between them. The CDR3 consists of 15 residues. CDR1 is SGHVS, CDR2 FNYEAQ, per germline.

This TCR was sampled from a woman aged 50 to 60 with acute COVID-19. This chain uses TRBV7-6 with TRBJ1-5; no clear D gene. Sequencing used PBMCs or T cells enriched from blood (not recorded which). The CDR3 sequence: CASSPAAAGDQPQHF. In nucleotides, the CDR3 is TGTGCCAGCAGCCCAGCAGCGGCGGGAGATCAGCCCCAGCATTTT.